This T cell receptor (beta chain) is drawn from a study of cytomegalovirus exposure and HLA in healthy donors. Study conclusions and caveats: Specific recognition of CMV antigens was confirmed in vitro for three chains (all CMV-associated).

Per the germline V gene, CDR1 is SGDLS and CDR2 is YYNGEE. Trimming removed 4 bases from V and 5 bases from J; junction bases left unmatched: 10. This CDR3 has 17 residues. Comment on this clone: Its antigen is still unknown.

The PCR had 60 Vbeta and 13 Jbeta primers. TCRdb's copy holds only in-frame clones and misses some; the assay was immunoSEQ multiplex PCR. The table shows 160,000 or so clones, with around 83% occurring only once. Sequencing used PBMCs. This clonotype originated in a man between 50 and 59 years old in good health and CMV-seropositive. The chain is built from TRBV9 and TRBJ2-3, with TRBD2 matching 13 bases. CDR3 loop: CASSSRLAGGLEDTQYF. CDR3 bases: TGTGCCAGCAGCTCTCGACTAGCGGGAGGCCTCGAAGATACGCAGTATTTT.